This T cell receptor beta chain is drawn from a study of T cell repertoires in cytomegalovirus infection. In the study overall: HLA-B-restricted CMV epitopes that are well studied were used alongside recently identified HLA-C-restricted ones. CMV infection and matching HLA type were both indicated by public TCR beta signatures.

Germline CDR1 is MNHEY and CDR2 is SVGEGT. The CDR3 contains 15 residues. V shed 8 bases and J 0 bases; nucleotides not matched to a gene: 6. This clonotype has a handful of counts. Its cognate antigen is unknown. One entry per CDR3 protein results from TCRdb running MiXCR on the reads. The sample holds fewer than 950,000 distinct CDR3 sequences, over 25% seen once. General study findings and limits: Pooled public TCR beta family frequency picked out CMV carriers with the relevant HLA. The ex vivo response was dominated by HLA-C-restricted CMV-specific TCR beta clonotypes.

The specimen was cultured CD8+ T cells from PBMCs, collected from culture after CMV antigen stimulation. The chain has TRBV6-2 or TRBV6-3 and TRBJ2-1; TRBD2 aligns across 8 bases. This TCR was recovered from a human donor in good health (CMV status not recorded). Some clones in this sample may be carry-over from other donors' samples. CDR3 sequence reads: CASFSGVSSYNEQFF. In DNA, the CDR3 is TGTGCCAGCTTTAGCGGGGTCAGCTCCTACAATGAGCAGTTCTTC.